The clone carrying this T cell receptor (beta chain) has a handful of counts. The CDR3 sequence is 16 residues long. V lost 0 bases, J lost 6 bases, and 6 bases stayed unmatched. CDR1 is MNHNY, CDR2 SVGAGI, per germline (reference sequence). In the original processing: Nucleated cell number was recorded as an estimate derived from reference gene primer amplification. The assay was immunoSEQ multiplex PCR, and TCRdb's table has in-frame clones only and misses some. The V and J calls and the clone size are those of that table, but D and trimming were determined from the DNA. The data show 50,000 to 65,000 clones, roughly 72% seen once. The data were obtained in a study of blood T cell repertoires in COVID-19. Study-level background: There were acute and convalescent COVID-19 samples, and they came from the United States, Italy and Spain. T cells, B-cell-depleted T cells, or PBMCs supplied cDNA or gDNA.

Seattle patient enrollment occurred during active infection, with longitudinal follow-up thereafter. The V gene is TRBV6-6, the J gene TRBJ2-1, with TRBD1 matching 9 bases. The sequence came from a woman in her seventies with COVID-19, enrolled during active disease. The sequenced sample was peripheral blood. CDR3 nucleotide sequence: TGTGCCAGCAGTTACTCCTGGACAGGGGAAAGCAATGAGCAGTTCTTC. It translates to CASSYSWTGESNEQFF.